The source of this TCR beta chain is a study of glioma-infiltrating T cells. The iRepertoire nested amplicon-rescue multiplex PCR amplified TCR alpha and beta CDR3s from RNA. TCRdb called the multiplex PCR reads again in MiXCR, with one record for every CDR3 protein. The sample includes approximately 400,000 distinct CDR3 sequences, 41% of them seen just once. The CDR3 length is 13 residues. Germline V gives CDR1 MNHEY, CDR2 SMNVEV (reference sequence). Details on this clonotype: A junction boundary mismatches the germline segment, possibly from a read error.

This receptor was identified in a human donor with low-grade glioma or glioblastoma, undergoing nonglioma brain surgery, or in good health (not recorded which). The rearrangement links TRBV27 to TRBJ1-1; D gene unclear. Material for sequencing was glioma tissue, nonneoplastic brain tissue, or PBMCs (not recorded which). DNA for the CDR3: TGTGCCAGCAGTAAGACCAGGAACACTGAAGCTTCCTTT. It translates to CASSKTRNTEASF.